The sequence of this TCR beta chain was determined in a study of shared clonotypes between healthy human individuals. General study points: Sequencing depth was expected to affect clonotype sharing among donors. A reduction in generation probabilities was seen for non-shared clonotypes relative to those shared by all four donors.

The ends were cut back, 2 bases at V and 2 bases at J, with 11 bases in the middle. Germline assignment: CDR1 SGHTA and CDR2 FQGNSA. This CDR3 is built from 15 residues. The data were produced by immunoSEQ multiplex PCR, yet TCRdb's version contains in-frame clones alone and is incomplete. The table has around 1,000,000 clones, roughly 80% seen once. On this clone: Its antigen is unidentified.

The chain has TRBV7-2 and TRBJ2-3; the D gene is possibly TRBD1 (6 bases). The source material was memory CD4+ T cells from PBMCs. Subset reported: CD45RA-negative fraction. The receptor was isolated from a man younger than 35 in good health. Some clones in this sample may be carry-over from other donors' samples. Here the CDR3 reads CASSLTGSITDTQYF. The CDR3 region has the DNA TGTGCCAGCAGCTTAACAGGGTCAATCACAGATACGCAGTATTTT.